The text below deals with one T cell receptor beta chain. The data were obtained in a study of beta chain features in type 1 diabetes. V lost 5 bases to trimming and J lost 4 bases; unmatched junction nucleotides: 8. Germline V gene data show CDR1 as SGHAT and CDR2 as FQNNGV. CDR3 length: 15 residues. Investigators reverse transcribed all isolated RNA, so they sequenced expressed TCRB transcripts. TCRdb keeps only in-frame clones here, not all; method: immunoSEQ multiplex PCR. The sample yields 200,000 to 250,000 clones, roughly 9.6% seen once. This TCR came from a woman aged 18-30 years in good health. Sequencing was performed on naive CD4+ T cells from blood. The gene calls are TRBV11-2 and TRBJ1-5, with 7 bases lining up with TRBD1. CDR3: CASSLGQTINQPQHF. CDR3 coding DNA: TGTGCCAGCAGCCTGGGACAGACAATAAATCAGCCCCAGCATTTT. Together with reference TRBV11-2 and TRBJ1-5, the CDR3 gives the full variable domain: EAGVAQSPRYKIIEKRQSVAFWCNPISGHATLYWYQQILGQGPKLLIQFQNNGVVDDSQLPKDRFSAERLKGVDSTLKIQPAKLEDSAVYLCASSLGQTINQPQHFGDGTRLSIL.